Shown below are 30 T cell receptor beta chains from a single sample sequenced in a study of blood T cell repertoires in COVID-19 (dated by TCRdb to the early 2020s). Receptor libraries were prepared by the immunoSEQ multiplex PCR assay. TCRdb retrieved this table from immuneACCESS and kept in-frame rearrangements only. Not all clones are present; in checked studies, unresolved V genes account for under half, and no reason is known for the remainder. This sample comprises some 160,000 clones, around 90% of them detected only once. The top ten clonotypes cover over 2% of the sample. The sequencing sample was made of peripheral blood. The receptors were gathered from a woman of 80 years or more with COVID-19, enrolled during active disease.

The chain is built from TRBV7-2 and TRBJ1-2, with a weak D call TRBD1 (5 bases). Germline V gene sequence: CDR1 SGHTA, CDR2 FQGNSA. CDR3 length equals 14 residues. V lost 3 bases, J lost 1 base, and 9 bases lay in between. The CDR3 spells CASSFGGINYGYTF. The DNA of the CDR3 is TGTGCCAGCAGCTTCGGGGGAATTAACTATGGCTACACCTTC.

This chain joins TRBV5-1 and TRBJ1-2; 9 bases map to TRBD1. This CDR3 has 16 amino acids. CDR1 and CDR2 (germline): SGHRS, YFSETQ. Trimming took 0 bases from V and 7 from J; bases not matched to a gene: 10. The DNA of the CDR3 is TGCGCCAGCAGCTTGGTAGGACAGGGGACTTGGGCTGGCTACACCTTC. Its translation is CASSLVGQGTWAGYTF. Supplemented by reference TRBV5-1 and TRBJ1-2, the full variable domain reads KAGVTQTPRYLIKTRGQQVTLSCSPISGHRSVSWYQQTPGQGLQFLFEYFSETQRNKGNFPGRFSGRQFSNSRSEMNVSTLELGDSALYLCASSLVGQGTWAGYTFGSGTRLTVV.

V usage is TRBV11-1 and J usage is TRBJ2-5; the match to TRBD1 covers 7 bases. CDR1 and CDR2 (germline): SGHAT, FQDESV (reference sequence). V dropped 5 bases and J dropped 5; count of bases not matched to a gene: 5. This CDR3 contains 13 residues. The chain's CDR3 is CASSHGTVETQYF. The CDR3 nucleotides read TGTGCCAGCAGCCACGGGACAGTCGAGACCCAGTACTTC.

The chain has TRBV4-3 and TRBJ1-2; 8 bases line up with TRBD1. V gave up 3 bases and J gave up 3 bases; unmatched junction bases: 3. The CDR3 runs 14 residues. Looked up from germline, CDR1 is LGHNA and CDR2 is YSLEER. The CDR3, as DNA: TGCGCCAGCAGCCACAGGGGGCTCGACTATGGCTACACCTTC. Its protein is CASSHRGLDYGYTF.

The chain combines TRBV5-6 with TRBJ2-7; D remains ambiguous. Germline CDR1 SGHDT, CDR2 YYEEEE. V lost 4 bases, J lost 1 base, and 9 bases lay in between. There are 13 residues in the CDR3. The CDR3 loop is CASSALASYEQYF. CDR3 coding DNA: TGTGCCAGCAGCGCTCTCGCGTCCTACGAGCAGTACTTC.

This clone was found a few times. J is TRBJ2-2 and V is TRBV7-6; 14 bases line up with TRBD2. Germline CDR1 is SGHVS and CDR2 is FNYEAQ. The ends lost 1 base at V and 5 bases at J; junction bases unmatched: 9. The CDR3 covers 19 residues. Written as DNA, the CDR3 is TGTGCCAGCAGCTTAGACCTACCCGGACTAGCGGGAGGAACCGGGGAGCTGTTTTTT. Its protein product is CASSLDLPGLAGGTGELFF.

The rearrangement joins TRBV28 to TRBJ2-5; 11 bases fit TRBD1. This CDR3 comprises 15 residues. With 5 bases clipped from V and 5 bases from J, the junction kept 7 bases outside the gene matches. Germline V gene sequence: CDR1 MDHEN, CDR2 SYDVKM. CDR3 bases: TGTGCCAGCAGTAGGCGGACAGGGGGCCGTGAGACCCAGTACTTC. Translation: CASSRRTGGRETQYF.

The V gene is TRBV6-1, the J gene TRBJ2-1, with a possible D match to TRBD1 (6 bases). CDR1 MNHNS and CDR2 SASEGT come from the germline V gene. Trimming removed 0 bases from V and 8 bases from J, with 11 bases in between. CDR3 length equals 14 residues. CDR3 amino acids: CASSEAMAGDEQFF. As DNA, the CDR3 is TGTGCCAGCAGTGAAGCCATGGCAGGGGATGAGCAGTTCTTC.

V usage is TRBV6-5 and J usage is TRBJ1-2, with 10 nucleotides matching TRBD1. Germline V lookup: CDR1 MNHEY, CDR2 SVGAGI. The CDR3 is 13 residues long. The junction had 8 bases not matched to a gene; V was cut back by 8 bases and J by 8 bases. The CDR3 region is CASRQGALSGYTF. CDR3 coding DNA: TGTGCCAGCCGACAGGGGGCCCTTTCCGGCTACACCTTC.

DNA for the CDR3: TGTGCCAGCAACCCAGGGGGCGGTAACTATGGCTACACCTTC. It specifies CASNPGGGNYGYTF. The V gene is TRBV7-2, the J gene TRBJ1-2; the match to TRBD1 covers 8 bases. The CDR3 is 14 amino acids. The trim removed 7 bases at V and 1 base at J, leaving 5 bases unmatched. The V gene's germline CDR1 is SGHTA and CDR2 FQGNSA.

The gene calls are TRBV11-3 and TRBJ2-1; 13 nucleotides match TRBD2. The CDR3 loop spans 16 amino acids. The V and J ends lost 5 bases and 5 bases, in that order; junction bases with no gene match: 6. The V gene's germline CDR1 is SGHNT and CDR2 YENEEA. The CDR3, as DNA: TGTGCCAGCAGCCGAAGGACTAGCGGGAGCCACAATGAGCAGTTCTTC. It specifies CASSRRTSGSHNEQFF. The full variable domain, with the rest looked up from reference TRBV11-3 and TRBJ2-1, is EAGVVQSPRYKIIEKKQPVAFWCNPISGHNTLYWYLQNLGQGPELLIRYENEEAVDDSQLPKDRFSAERLKGVDSTLKIQPAELGDSAVYLCASSRRTSGSHNEQFFGPGTRLTVL.

The J gene is TRBJ2-5, the V gene TRBV9; D is undetermined. Germline values: CDR1 SGDLS, CDR2 YYNGEE. V was clipped by 0 bases and J by 5 bases, with 11 bases between them. The CDR3 sequence is 14 residues long. The CDR3 DNA is TGTGCCAGCAGCGTAGACTCCGGGTGGGAGACCCAGTACTTC. Amino acids: CASSVDSGWETQYF.

The chain recombines TRBV14 with TRBJ1-5; 9 bases fit TRBD1. CDR1 is SGHDN, CDR2 FVKESK, per germline. CDR3 size: 14 residues. J lost 5 bases, V lost 4 bases, and 3 bases had no gene match. CDR3 DNA: TGTGCCAGCAGCCGTACAGGGGGCCATCAGCCCCAGCATTTT. Its translation is CASSRTGGHQPQHF.

The chain uses TRBV29-1 and TRBJ2-7; 7 positions match TRBD1. With 7 bases clipped from V and 2 bases from J, the junction kept 8 bases outside the gene matches. CDR1 and CDR2 (germline): SQVTM, ANQGSEA. The CDR3 runs 13 residues. CDR3 loop: CSAWTGSTYEQYF. Here the CDR3 DNA reads TGCAGCGCATGGACAGGATCGACCTACGAGCAGTACTTC.

The chain employs TRBV5-1 and TRBJ1-4, with 7 bases identical to TRBD1. This CDR3 has 14 residues. Germline trimming cut 7 bases from V and 4 bases from J; bases unmatched to any gene: 7. Germline CDR1 SGHRS, CDR2 YFSETQ. The CDR3 DNA is TGCGCCAGCTGCCCGGGACAGCTTAATGAAAAACTGTTTTTT. Translated, it gives CASCPGQLNEKLFF.

The chain links TRBV24-1 to TRBJ2-1; 13 nucleotides agree with TRBD2. The germline V gene has CDR1 KGHDR and CDR2 SFDVKD. The V and J ends lost 5 bases and 8 bases, in that order; junction bases with no gene match: 11. This CDR3 region has 17 residues. CDR3 residues: CATSGSTGTSGIDEQFF. The CDR3 nucleotides read TGTGCCACCAGTGGCAGCACCGGGACTAGCGGGATCGATGAGCAGTTCTTC.

The chain joins TRBV5-6 to TRBJ2-5; 14 positions match TRBD2. The CDR3 contains 19 residues. CDR1 and CDR2 from the germline V gene are SGHDT and YYEEEE. The V and J ends lost 2 bases and 4 bases, in that order; junction bases with no gene match: 13. CDR3 sequence (DNA): TGTGCCAGCAGCTTTCCGCGGGGACTAGCGGGAGTATCTGGAGAGACCCAGTACTTC. This sequence encodes CASSFPRGLAGVSGETQYF.

The chain recombines TRBV18 with TRBJ2-5, with a weak D call TRBD1 (5 bases). This CDR3 is built from 13 residues. V lost 2 bases and J 5 bases, leaving 9 bases between the germline ends. In germline, CDR1 is KGHSH, CDR2 LQKENI. DNA for the CDR3: TGTGCCAGCTCACCAAGGCAGGGTGAGACCCAGTACTTC. This translates into CASSPRQGETQYF. Supplemented by reference TRBV18 and TRBJ2-5, the full variable domain reads NAGVMQNPRHLVRRRGQEARLRCSPMKGHSHVYWYRQLPEEGLKFMVYLQKENIIDESGMPKERFSAEFPKEGPSILRIQQVVRGDSAAYFCASSPRQGETQYFGPGTRLLVL.

This sequence joins TRBV20-1 and TRBJ2-1, with 9 bases fitting TRBD2. The length of the CDR3 is 14 residues. The J segment lost 5 bases and the V segment lost 3 bases, leaving 5 bases of the junction unmatched. Per the germline V gene, CDR1 is DFQATT and CDR2 is SNEGSKA (reference sequence). The CDR3 region has the DNA TGCAGTGCTAGTCGACTAGCGGAACACAATGAGCAGTTCTTC. This codes for CSASRLAEHNEQFF.

The V call is TRBV28, the J call TRBJ2-2; 13 nucleotides align to TRBD2. V lost 6 bases to trimming and J lost 4 bases; unmatched junction nucleotides: 11. Germline values: CDR1 MDHEN, CDR2 SYDVKM. The CDR3 sequence is 18 residues long. DNA for the CDR3: TGTGCCAGCAGAAACACGGGCGGGACTAGCGGGACCACCGGGGAGCTGTTTTTT. It yields the protein CASRNTGGTSGTTGELFF.

The V call is TRBV7-2, the J call TRBJ2-1; possible D gene TRBD2, 6 bases. The germline V gene encodes CDR1 SGHTA and CDR2 FQGNSA. The CDR3 runs 21 residues. Trimming removed 0 bases from V and 1 base from J, with 25 bases in between. This chain's CDR3 is CASSLAGRRVLAGSSYNEQFF. Written as DNA, the CDR3 is TGTGCCAGCAGCTTAGCAGGGCGCCGCGTTTTAGCCGGGAGTTCCTACAATGAGCAGTTCTTC.

This clone was recorded once. The J gene is TRBJ1-2, the V gene TRBV7-9; D is unclear. CDR3 length: 12 amino acids. From germline, CDR1 is SEHNR and CDR2 FQNEAQ (reference sequence). Trimming stripped 5 bases from V and 1 base from J, with 5 bases between. This chain's CDR3 is CASSEGNYGYTF. The CDR3 coding sequence is TGTGCCAGCAGCGAGGGTAACTATGGCTACACCTTC.

The chain has TRBV24-1 and TRBJ2-3; 9 bases align to TRBD2. The CDR3 runs 14 residues. Germline V lookup: CDR1 KGHDR, CDR2 SFDVKD. The V segment lost 5 bases and the J segment 2 bases; nucleotides outside the gene matches: 1. The CDR3 sequence: CATSGLAVTDTQYF. The CDR3, as DNA: TGTGCCACCAGTGGACTAGCGGTCACAGATACGCAGTATTTT.

The rearrangement links TRBV9 to TRBJ2-7, with 11 bases lining up with TRBD2. CDR1 and CDR2 (germline): SGDLS, YYNGEE. The CDR3 contains 17 residues. Unmatched junction bases numbered 16, after V lost 4 bases and J lost 7 bases. The CDR3, as DNA: TGTGCCAGCAGCCCCACGGATAGCGGGAGGGGGTTGAGAGAGCAGTACTTC. Protein sequence: CASSPTDSGRGLREQYF.

The chain combines TRBV7-2 with TRBJ2-7, with 12 bases that match TRBD2. V lost 5 bases and J lost 6; bases outside the gene matches: 11. The CDR3 has 16 residues. In germline, CDR1 is SGHTA, CDR2 FQGNSA. As DNA, the CDR3 is TGTGCCAGCAGCCTCAGACTAGCGGGAGTATTACGCGAGCAGTACTTC. As protein: CASSLRLAGVLREQYF.

The chain employs TRBV28 and TRBJ1-5; D is possibly TRBD1 (6 bases). Per the germline V gene, CDR1 is MDHEN and CDR2 is SYDVKM. V was shortened by 5 bases and J by 3 bases, with 11 bases between the two germline ends. The CDR3 has 14 residues. Written as DNA, the CDR3 is TGTGCCAGCAGTGCCGGACAGACCAATCAGCCCCAGCATTTT. Protein product: CASSAGQTNQPQHF.

This clone has a single count. CDR3 protein: CASSLSGSGTDTQYF. CDR3 nucleotides: TGTGCCAGCAGCCTCAGCGGGAGTGGGACAGATACGCAGTATTTT. The J gene is TRBJ2-3, the V gene TRBV7-3; 8 bases match TRBD2. Germline loops: CDR1 SGHTA, CDR2 FQGTGA. V dropped 5 bases and J dropped 3; count of bases not matched to a gene: 7. There are 15 residues in the CDR3.

This clone came up a few times. The chain joins TRBV5-1 to TRBJ2-7, with TRBD2 matching over 9 bases. The CDR3 spans 14 residues. Losses at the gene ends were 2 bases for V and 5 bases for J; bases not matched to a gene: 5. Germline CDR1 and CDR2: SGHRS and YFSETQ. This CDR3 is CASSFSGGFHEQYF. The CDR3 DNA reads as TGCGCCAGCAGCTTTAGCGGGGGCTTCCACGAGCAGTACTTC.

The chain combines TRBV28 with TRBJ2-3; 10 bases are shared with TRBD2. The CDR3 runs 14 residues. Per the germline V gene, CDR1 is MDHEN and CDR2 is SYDVKM. J lost 0 bases, V lost 8 bases, and 2 bases had no gene match. CDR3 protein: CASSTSGSTDTQYF. CDR3 in DNA: TGTGCCAGCTCGACTAGCGGGAGCACAGATACGCAGTATTTT.

This clone was seen a few times. The V call is TRBV7-8, the J call TRBJ1-2, with 7 bases aligning to TRBD1. Per the germline V gene, CDR1 is SGHVS and CDR2 is FQNEAQ. The CDR3 runs to 14 residues. V dropped 5 bases and J dropped 7; count of bases not matched to a gene: 10. The CDR3 bases are TGTGCCAGCAGCGATAGAGGGGGCGCGGGTGGCTACACCTTC. It is translated as CASSDRGGAGGYTF.